This T cell receptor beta chain derives from a study of vaccination effects on CD4 cells after COVID-19. Clones were sequenced by immunoSEQ multiplex PCR, and TCRdb holds only the in-frame ones, with some missing. Here the sample spans over 45,000 clones, 55% to 75% being singletons. To note about this clone: As yet, its antigen is unknown.

Having been cultured for around ten days, the cells underwent CD4+ T cell isolation. Participants received two doses of either the BNT162b2 or mRNA-1273 vaccine. The V end was cut by 2 bases, the J end by 5 bases, with 2 bases between. CDR1 and CDR2 (germline): SGHDT, YYEEEE. The CDR3 contains 11 residues. The sequence was obtained from a human donor who received a COVID-19 vaccine. The J gene is TRBJ2-1, the V gene TRBV5-6; D unclear. The starting material was CD4+ T cells from PBMCs cultured without peptide, obtained after COVID-19 vaccination. CDR3 sequence (DNA): TGTGCCAGCAGCTTAAACAATGAGCAGTTCTTC. Amino acid sequence: CASSLNNEQFF. Drawing the rest from reference TRBV5-6 and TRBJ2-1, the complete variable domain is DAGVTQSPTHLIKTRGQQVTLRCSPKSGHDTVSWYQQALGQGPQFIFQYYEEEERQRGNFPDRFSGHQFPNYSSELNVNALLLGDSALYLCASSLNNEQFFGPGTRLTVL.